The clone carrying this T cell receptor beta chain came up a few times. Germline V CDR1 and CDR2: SGDLS, YYNGEE. This CDR3 is 17 amino acids long. Trimming at V came to 0 bases and at J to 9 bases, leaving 12 bases not matched to a gene. Primers: 60 Vbeta forward and 13 Jbeta reverse. Sequenced by immunoSEQ multiplex PCR; TCRdb stores in-frame clones only, minus some. The table has fewer than 150,000 clones, approximately 80% seen once. The data stem from a study of cytomegalovirus exposure and HLA in healthy donors. The sample comprised PBMCs. The source is a male donor in good health and CMV-seronegative. The rearrangement joins TRBV9 to TRBJ2-1; 10 nucleotides agree with TRBD2. DNA for the CDR3: TGTGCCAGCAGCGTAGATCCCAGCGGGGGGGTGGAAGGTGAGCAGTTCTTC. This gives the protein CASSVDPSGGVEGEQFF. The full variable domain, in which reference TRBV9 and TRBJ2-1 provide the parts outside the CDR3, is DSGVTQTPKHLITATGQRVTLRCSPRSGDLSVYWYQQSLDQGLQFLIQYYNGEERAKGNILERFSAQQFPDLHSELNLSSLELGDSALYFCASSVDPSGGVEGEQFFGPGTRLTVL.